This TCR beta chain was identified during a study of shared clonotypes between healthy human individuals. General study findings and limits: Some naive CD4 clonotypes, roughly 5%, turned up in common across four donors.

A note on this clone: Antigen: not known.

The naive CD8 population came from CD45RO-negative cells selected for CCR7, without terminally differentiated effector memory CD45RA+ cells. Only Caucasian adults living in Nashville, Tennessee made up the donor group. Data came from immunoSEQ multiplex PCR; TCRdb stores just in-frame clones and leaves some out. The sample lists approximately 2,000,000 clones, around 93% occurring once. V was pared by 7 bases and J by 7 bases, with 20 bases between. In germline, CDR1 is MNHEY, CDR2 SMNVEV (reference sequence). There are 15 residues in the CDR3. The sequence was obtained from a man aged 18-30 years in good health. Some clones in this sample may be carry-over from other donors' samples. The chain recombines TRBV27 with TRBJ2-1; D is possibly TRBD1 or TRBD2 (5 bases each). The sample consisted of naive CD8+ T cells from PBMCs. This chain's CDR3 is CASNLGSGSHNEQFF. In DNA, the CDR3 is TGTGCCAGCAATCTCGGATCAGGGAGCCATAATGAGCAGTTCTTC.